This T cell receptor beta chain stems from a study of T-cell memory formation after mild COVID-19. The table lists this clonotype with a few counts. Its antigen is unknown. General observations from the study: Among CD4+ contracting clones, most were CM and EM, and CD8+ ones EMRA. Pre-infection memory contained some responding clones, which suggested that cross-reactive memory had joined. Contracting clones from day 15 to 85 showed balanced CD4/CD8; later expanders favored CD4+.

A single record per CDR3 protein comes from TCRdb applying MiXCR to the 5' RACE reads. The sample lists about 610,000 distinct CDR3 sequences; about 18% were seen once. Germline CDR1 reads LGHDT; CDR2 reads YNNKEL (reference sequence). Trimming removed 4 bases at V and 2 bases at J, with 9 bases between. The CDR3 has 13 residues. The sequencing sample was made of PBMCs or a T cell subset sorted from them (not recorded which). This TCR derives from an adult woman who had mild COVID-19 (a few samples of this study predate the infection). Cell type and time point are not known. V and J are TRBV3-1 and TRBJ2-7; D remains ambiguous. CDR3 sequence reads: CASSPRTPYEQYF. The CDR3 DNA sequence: TGTGCCAGCAGCCCCCGGACGCCCTACGAGCAGTACTTC.